The clone carrying this T cell receptor beta chain was counted only a few times. Antigen specificity is unknown. The data originate from a study of T-cell memory formation after mild COVID-19. Study at large: The two donors had largely donor-specific TCR clusters.

Using constant-segment primers, 5'RACE produced TCR alpha and TCR beta cDNA libraries carrying sample barcodes and UMIs. TCRdb processed the 5' RACE reads anew with MiXCR; each CDR3 protein has one entry. The table includes more than 75,000 distinct CDR3 sequences, approximately 15% detected once. Findings of the study overall: For second-wave clones that peaked at day 37, SARS-CoV-2 specificity went unverified.

The CDR3 runs 14 residues. Germline trimming cut 6 bases from V and 6 bases from J; bases unmatched to any gene: 10. The chain recombines TRBV12-3 or TRBV12-4 with TRBJ1-1; TRBD1 agrees at 7 bases. The sequencing input was PBMCs or a T cell subset sorted from them (not recorded which). This sequence originates from an adult woman who had mild COVID-19 (a few samples of this study predate the infection). Cell type and time point are not known. CDR3 sequence: CASSPPGGWPEAFF. In nucleotides, the CDR3 is TGTGCCAGCAGCCCCCCAGGGGGGTGGCCTGAAGCTTTCTTT.